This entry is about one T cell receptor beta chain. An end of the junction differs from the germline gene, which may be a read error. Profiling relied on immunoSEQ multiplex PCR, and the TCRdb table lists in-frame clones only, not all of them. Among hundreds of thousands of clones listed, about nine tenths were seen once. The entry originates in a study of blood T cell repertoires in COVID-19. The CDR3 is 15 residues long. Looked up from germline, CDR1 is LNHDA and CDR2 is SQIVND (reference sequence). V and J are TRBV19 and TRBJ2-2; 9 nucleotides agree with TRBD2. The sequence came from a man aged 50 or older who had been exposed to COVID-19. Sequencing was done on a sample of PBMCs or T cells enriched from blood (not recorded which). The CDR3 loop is CASRIAGARAGELFF. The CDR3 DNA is TGTGCCAGTAGAATAGCGGGAGCTCGGGCCGGGGAGCTGTTTTTT.